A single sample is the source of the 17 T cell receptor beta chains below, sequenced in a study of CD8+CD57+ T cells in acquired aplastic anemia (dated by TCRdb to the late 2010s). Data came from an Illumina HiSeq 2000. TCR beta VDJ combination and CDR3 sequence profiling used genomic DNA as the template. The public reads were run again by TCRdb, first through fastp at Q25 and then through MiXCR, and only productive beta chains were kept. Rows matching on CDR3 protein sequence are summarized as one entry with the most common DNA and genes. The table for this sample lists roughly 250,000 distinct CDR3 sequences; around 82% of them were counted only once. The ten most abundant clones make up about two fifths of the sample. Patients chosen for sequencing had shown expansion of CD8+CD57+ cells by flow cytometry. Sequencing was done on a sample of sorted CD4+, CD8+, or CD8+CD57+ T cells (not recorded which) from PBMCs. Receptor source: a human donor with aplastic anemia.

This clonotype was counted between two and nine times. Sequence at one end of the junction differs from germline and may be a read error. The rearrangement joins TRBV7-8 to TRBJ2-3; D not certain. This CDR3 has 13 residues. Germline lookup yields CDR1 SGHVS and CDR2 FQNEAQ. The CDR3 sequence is CASSLAGGHTPQF. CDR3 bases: TGTGCCAGCAGCTTAGCGGGCGGTCATACGCCGCAGTTT.

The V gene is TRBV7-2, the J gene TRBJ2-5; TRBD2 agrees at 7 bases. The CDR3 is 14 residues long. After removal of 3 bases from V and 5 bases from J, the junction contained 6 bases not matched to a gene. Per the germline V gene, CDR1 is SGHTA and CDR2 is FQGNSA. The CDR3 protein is CASSLGGGDETQYF. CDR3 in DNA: TGTGCCAGCAGCTTGGGGGGGGGAGACGAGACCCAGTACTTC.

The CDR3 loop reads CASSFHPDGTGGEKLFF. CDR3 DNA: TGTGCCAGCAGCTTTCATCCAGACGGGACAGGGGGTGAAAAACTGTTTTTT. The genes are TRBV7-8 and TRBJ1-4, with TRBD1 identical over 11 bases. Looked up from germline, CDR1 is SGHVS and CDR2 is FQNEAQ. The CDR3 totals 17 residues. V gave up 3 bases and J gave up 7 bases; unmatched junction bases: 10. The full variable domain, its missing parts supplied by reference TRBV7-8 and TRBJ1-4, is GAGVSQSPRYKVAKRGQDVALRCDPISGHVSLFWYQQALGQGPEFLTYFQNEAQLDKSGLPSDRFFAERPEGSVSTLKIQRTQQEDSAVYLCASSFHPDGTGGEKLFFGSGTQLSVL.

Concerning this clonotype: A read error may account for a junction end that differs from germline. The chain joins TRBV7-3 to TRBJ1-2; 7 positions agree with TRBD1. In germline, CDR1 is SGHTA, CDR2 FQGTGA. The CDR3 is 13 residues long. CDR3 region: CASSLVGGDGYGF. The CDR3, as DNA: TGTGCCAGCAGCTTGGTAGGGGGCGATGGCTATGGCTTC. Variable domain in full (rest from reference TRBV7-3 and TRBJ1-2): GAGVSQTPSNKVTEKGKYVELRCDPISGHTALYWYRQSLGQGPEFLIYFQGTGAADDSGLPNDRFFAVRPEGSVSTLKIQRTERGDSAVYLCASSLVGGDGYGFGSGTRLTVV.

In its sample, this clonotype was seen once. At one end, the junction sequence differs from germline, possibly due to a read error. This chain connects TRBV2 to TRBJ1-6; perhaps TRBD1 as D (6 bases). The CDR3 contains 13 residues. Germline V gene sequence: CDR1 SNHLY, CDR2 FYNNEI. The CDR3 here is CASSWGRGSPLHF. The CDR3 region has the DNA TGCGCCAGCAGCTGGGGGAGGGGGAGTCCCCTCCACTTT. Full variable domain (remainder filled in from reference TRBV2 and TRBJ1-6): EPEVTQTPSHQVTQMGQEVILRCVPISNHLYFYWYRQILGQKVEFLVSFYNNEISEKSEIFDDQFSVERPDGSNFTLKIRSTKLEDSAMYFCASSWGRGSPLHFGNGTRLTVT.

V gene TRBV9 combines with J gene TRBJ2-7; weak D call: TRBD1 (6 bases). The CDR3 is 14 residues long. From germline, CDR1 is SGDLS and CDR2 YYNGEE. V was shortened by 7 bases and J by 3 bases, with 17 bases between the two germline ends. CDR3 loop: CASGVDRNIYEQYF. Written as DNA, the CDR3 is TGTGCCAGCGGTGTAGACAGGAATATCTACGAGCAGTACTTC.

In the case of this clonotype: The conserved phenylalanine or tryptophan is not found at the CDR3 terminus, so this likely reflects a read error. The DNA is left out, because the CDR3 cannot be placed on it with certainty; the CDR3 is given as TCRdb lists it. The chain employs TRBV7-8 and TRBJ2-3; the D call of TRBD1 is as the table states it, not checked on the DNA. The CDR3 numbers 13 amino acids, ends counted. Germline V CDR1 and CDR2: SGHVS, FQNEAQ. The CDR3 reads CASGFGGTPETYY.

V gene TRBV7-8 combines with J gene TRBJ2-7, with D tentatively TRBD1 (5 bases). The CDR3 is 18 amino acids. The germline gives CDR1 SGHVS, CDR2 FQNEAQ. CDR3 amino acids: CASSFQRDPTALSYEQCV. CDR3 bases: TGTGCCAGCAGCTTTCAGCGAGACCCGACAGCCCTGTCCTACGAGCAGTGCGTC.

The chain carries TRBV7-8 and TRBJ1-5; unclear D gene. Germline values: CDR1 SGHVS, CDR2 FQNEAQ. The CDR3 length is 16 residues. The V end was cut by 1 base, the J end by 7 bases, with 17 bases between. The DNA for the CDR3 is TGTGCCAGCAGCTTAGGGGGAGGCCCCGACACGCAGCCCCAGCATTTT. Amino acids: CASSLGGGPDTQPQHF. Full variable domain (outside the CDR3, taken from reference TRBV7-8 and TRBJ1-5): GAGVSQSPRYKVAKRGQDVALRCDPISGHVSLFWYQQALGQGPEFLTYFQNEAQLDKSGLPSDRFFAERPEGSVSTLKIQRTQQEDSAVYLCASSLGGGPDTQPQHFGDGTRLSIL.

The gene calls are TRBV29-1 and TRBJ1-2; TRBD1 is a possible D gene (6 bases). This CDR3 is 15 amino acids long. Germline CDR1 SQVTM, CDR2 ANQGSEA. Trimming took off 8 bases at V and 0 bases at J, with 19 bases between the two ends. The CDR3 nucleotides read TGCAGCACTGGACCCCGGGACATAGCTAACTATGGCTACACCTTC. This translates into CSTGPRDIANYGYTF.

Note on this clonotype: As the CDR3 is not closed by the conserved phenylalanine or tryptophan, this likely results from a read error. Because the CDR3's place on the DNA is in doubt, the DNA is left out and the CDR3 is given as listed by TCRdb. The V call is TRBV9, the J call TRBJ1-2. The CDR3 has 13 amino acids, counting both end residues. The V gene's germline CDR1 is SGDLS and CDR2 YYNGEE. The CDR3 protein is CASSEDAGVGSDI.

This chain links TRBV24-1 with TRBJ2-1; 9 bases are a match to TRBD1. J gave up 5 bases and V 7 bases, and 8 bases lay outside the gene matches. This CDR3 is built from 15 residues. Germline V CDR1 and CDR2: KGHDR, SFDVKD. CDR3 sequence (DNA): TGTGCCACCAGCAAGACAGGGGGAGGGAACAATGAGCAGTTCTTC. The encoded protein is CATSKTGGGNNEQFF.

This CDR3 is CASKSYRDSLGEQYV. The CDR3 DNA is TGTGCCAGCAAGAGTTACCGGGACAGCCTAGGTGAGCAGTACGTC. The chain has TRBV6-5 and TRBJ2-7, with TRBD1 matching over 7 bases. CDR3 length: 15 residues. Trimming removed 7 bases from V and 7 bases from J; junction bases left unmatched: 16. Germline V gene sequence: CDR1 MNHEY, CDR2 SVGAGI.

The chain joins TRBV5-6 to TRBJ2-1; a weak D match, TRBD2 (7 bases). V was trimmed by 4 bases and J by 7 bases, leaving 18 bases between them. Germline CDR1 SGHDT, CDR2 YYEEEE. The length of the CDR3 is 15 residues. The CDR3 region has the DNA TGTGCCAGCAGCCAATCCAGGAAGGGGGGGAATGAGCAGTTCTTC. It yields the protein CASSQSRKGGNEQFF.

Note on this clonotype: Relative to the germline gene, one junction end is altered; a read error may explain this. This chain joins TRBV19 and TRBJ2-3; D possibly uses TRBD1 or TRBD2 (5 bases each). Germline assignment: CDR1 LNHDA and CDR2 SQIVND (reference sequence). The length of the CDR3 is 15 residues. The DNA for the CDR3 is TGTGCCAGCAGTGTCCTTGGGGGAGCGGATGATAAGCAGTATTTT. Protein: CASSVLGGADDKQYF.

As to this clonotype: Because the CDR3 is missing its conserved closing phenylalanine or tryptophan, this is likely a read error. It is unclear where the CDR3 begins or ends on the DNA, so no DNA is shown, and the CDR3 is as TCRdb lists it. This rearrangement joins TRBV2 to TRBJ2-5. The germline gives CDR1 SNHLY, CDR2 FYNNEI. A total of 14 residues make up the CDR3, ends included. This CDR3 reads CASSVAGYQQIHTV.

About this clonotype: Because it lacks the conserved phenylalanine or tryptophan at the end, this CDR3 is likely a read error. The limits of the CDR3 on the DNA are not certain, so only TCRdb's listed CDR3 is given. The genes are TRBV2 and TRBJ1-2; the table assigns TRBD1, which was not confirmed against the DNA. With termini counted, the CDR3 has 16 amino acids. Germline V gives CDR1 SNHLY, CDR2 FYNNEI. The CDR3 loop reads CASGYGDTDMQYGDPV.